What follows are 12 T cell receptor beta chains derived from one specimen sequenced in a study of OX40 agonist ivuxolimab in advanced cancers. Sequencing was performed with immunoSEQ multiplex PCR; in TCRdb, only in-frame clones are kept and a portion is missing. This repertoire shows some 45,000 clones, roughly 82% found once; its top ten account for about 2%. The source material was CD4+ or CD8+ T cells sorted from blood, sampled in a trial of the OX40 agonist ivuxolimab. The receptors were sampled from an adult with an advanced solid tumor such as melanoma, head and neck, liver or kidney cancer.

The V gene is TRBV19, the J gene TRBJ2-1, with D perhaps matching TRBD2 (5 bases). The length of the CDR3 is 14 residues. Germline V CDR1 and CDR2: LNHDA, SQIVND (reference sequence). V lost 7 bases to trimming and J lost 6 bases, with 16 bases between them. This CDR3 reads CASNGLTRSNEQFF. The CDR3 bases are TGTGCCAGTAATGGACTCACGAGGAGCAATGAGCAGTTCTTC.

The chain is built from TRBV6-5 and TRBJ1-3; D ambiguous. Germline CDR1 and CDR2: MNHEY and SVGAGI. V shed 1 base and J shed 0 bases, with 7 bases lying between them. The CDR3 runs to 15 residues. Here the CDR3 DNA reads TGTGCCAGCAGTTACTTGGGGAGCTCTGGAAACACCATATATTTT. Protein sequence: CASSYLGSSGNTIYF.

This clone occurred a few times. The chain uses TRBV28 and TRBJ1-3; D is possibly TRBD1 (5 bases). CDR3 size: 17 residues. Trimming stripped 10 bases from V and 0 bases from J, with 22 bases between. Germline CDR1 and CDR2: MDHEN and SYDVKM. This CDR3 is CAITPVGRAISGNTIYF. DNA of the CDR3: TGTGCCATCACCCCAGTCGGCAGGGCAATCTCTGGAAACACCATATATTTT.

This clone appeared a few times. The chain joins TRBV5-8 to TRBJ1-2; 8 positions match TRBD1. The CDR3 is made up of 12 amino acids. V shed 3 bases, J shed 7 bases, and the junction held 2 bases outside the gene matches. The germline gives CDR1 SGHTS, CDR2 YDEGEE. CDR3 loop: CASSYGTGGYTF. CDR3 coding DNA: TGTGCCAGCAGCTACGGGACAGGTGGCTACACCTTC. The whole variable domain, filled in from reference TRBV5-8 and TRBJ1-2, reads EAGVTQSPTHLIKTRGQQATLRCSPISGHTSVYWYQQALGLGLQFLLWYDEGEERNRGNFPPRFSGRQFPNYSSELNVNALELEDSALYLCASSYGTGGYTFGSGTRLTVV.

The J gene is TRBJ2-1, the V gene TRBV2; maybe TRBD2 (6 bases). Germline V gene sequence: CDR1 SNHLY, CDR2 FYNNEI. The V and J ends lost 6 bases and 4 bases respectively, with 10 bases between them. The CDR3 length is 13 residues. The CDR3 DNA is TGTGCCAGCAGGGCCGGGACTTACAATGAGCAGTTCTTC. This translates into CASRAGTYNEQFF. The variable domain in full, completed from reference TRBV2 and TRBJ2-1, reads EPEVTQTPSHQVTQMGQEVILRCVPISNHLYFYWYRQILGQKVEFLVSFYNNEISEKSEIFDDQFSVERPDGSNFTLKIRSTKLEDSAMYFCASRAGTYNEQFFGPGTRLTVL.

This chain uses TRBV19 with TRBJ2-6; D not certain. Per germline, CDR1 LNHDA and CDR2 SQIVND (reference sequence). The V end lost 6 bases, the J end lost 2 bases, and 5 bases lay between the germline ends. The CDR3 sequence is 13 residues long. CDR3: CASRSAGANVLTF. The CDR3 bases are TGTGCCAGTAGGTCGGCTGGGGCCAACGTCCTGACTTTC.

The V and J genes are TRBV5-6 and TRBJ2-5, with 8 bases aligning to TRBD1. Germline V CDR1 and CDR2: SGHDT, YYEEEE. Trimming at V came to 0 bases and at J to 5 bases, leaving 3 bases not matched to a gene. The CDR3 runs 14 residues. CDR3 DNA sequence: TGTGCCAGCAGCTTGGCAGGGGGCGGGGAGACCCAGTACTTC. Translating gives CASSLAGGGETQYF.

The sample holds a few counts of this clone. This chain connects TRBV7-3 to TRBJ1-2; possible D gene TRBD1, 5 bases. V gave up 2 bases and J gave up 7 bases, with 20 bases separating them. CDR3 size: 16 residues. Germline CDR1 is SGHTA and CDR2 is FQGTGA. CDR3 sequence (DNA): TGTGCCAGCAGCTTAGGGCCGTTCGGGGGGTTAGGTGGCTACACCTTC. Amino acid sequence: CASSLGPFGGLGGYTF.

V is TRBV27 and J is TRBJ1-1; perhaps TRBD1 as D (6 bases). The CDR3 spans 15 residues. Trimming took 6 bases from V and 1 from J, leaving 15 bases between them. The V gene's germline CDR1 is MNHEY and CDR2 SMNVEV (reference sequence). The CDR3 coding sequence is TGTGCCAGCAGATCAATCCAACAGGGGAACACTGAAGCTTTCTTT. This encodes CASRSIQQGNTEAFF.

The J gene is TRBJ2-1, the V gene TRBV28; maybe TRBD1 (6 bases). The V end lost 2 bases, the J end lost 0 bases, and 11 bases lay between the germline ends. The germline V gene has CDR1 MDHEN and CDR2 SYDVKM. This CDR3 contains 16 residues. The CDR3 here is CASSLGGISSYNEQFF. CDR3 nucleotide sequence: TGTGCCAGCAGTTTAGGGGGCATAAGCTCCTACAATGAGCAGTTCTTC.

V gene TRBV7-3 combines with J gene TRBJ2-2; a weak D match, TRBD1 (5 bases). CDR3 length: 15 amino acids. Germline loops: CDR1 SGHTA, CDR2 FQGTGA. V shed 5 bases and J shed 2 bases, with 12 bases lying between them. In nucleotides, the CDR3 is TGTGCCAGCAGCCTCGGGCAGGGAAACACCGGGGAGCTGTTTTTT. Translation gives CASSLGQGNTGELFF.

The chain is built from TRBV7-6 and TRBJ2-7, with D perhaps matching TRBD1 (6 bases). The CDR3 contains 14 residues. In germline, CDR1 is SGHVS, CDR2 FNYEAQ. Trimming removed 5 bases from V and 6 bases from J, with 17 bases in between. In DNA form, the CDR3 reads TGTGCCAGCAGCGCTCAGGGGTTCGCCTCCGAGCAGTACTTC. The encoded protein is CASSAQGFASEQYF. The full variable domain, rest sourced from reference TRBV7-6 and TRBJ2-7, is GAGVSQSPRYKVTKRGQDVALRCDPISGHVSLYWYRQALGQGPEFLTYFNYEAQQDKSGLPNDRFSAERPEGSISTLTIQRTEQRDSAMYRCASSAQGFASEQYFGPGTRLTVT.